A single sample gave rise to the 18 T cell receptor beta chains below, sequenced in a study of response to subunit inactivated influenza vaccine. TCRdb redid the calling of the RT-PCR reads with MiXCR, one entry per CDR3 protein. The sample holds hundreds of thousands of distinct CDR3 sequences, approximately 12% seen once. The sample consisted of PBMCs from blood, taken on the day of vaccination. The receptors stem from a man aged 50-59 years who received an inactivated influenza vaccine.

This clonotype showed up just a few times. The genes are TRBV5-1 and TRBJ2-7, with TRBD2 matching over 12 bases. The CDR3 spans 18 residues. Trimming took 0 bases from V and 3 from J; bases not matched to a gene: 10. Germline V lookup: CDR1 SGHRS, CDR2 YFSETQ. As DNA, the CDR3 is TGCGCCAGCAGCTTGGGGTCTGTGACTAGCGGGGGAAACTACGAGCAGTACTTC. The encoded protein is CASSLGSVTSGGNYEQYF.

There are many counts of this clonotype. This chain joins TRBV12-3 or TRBV12-4 and TRBJ2-5; D may be TRBD1 (6 bases). V lost 7 bases to trimming and J lost 5 bases, with 14 bases between them. The CDR3 runs to 13 residues. The CDR3 DNA follows: TGTGCCAGCACCAATTCAGGGGAGGAGACCCAGTACTTC. Residues: CASTNSGEETQYF.

This chain connects TRBV11-1 to TRBJ1-6, with 7 bases lining up with TRBD1. The CDR3 loop spans 18 amino acids. CDR1 SGHAT and CDR2 FQDESV come from the germline V gene (reference sequence). The junction had 14 bases not matched to a gene; V was cut back by 5 bases and J by 4 bases. This CDR3 is CASSAPAGPGGYNSPLHF. The CDR3 DNA is TGTGCCAGCAGCGCACCTGCCGGGCCAGGGGGTTATAATTCACCCCTCCACTTT. The variable domain in full, completed from reference TRBV11-1 and TRBJ1-6, reads EAEVAQSPRYKITEKSQAVAFWCDPISGHATLYWYRQILGQGPELLVQFQDESVVDDSQLPKDRFSAERLKGVDSTLKIQPAELGDSAMYLCASSAPAGPGGYNSPLHFGNGTRLTVT.

The V call is TRBV5-1, the J call TRBJ2-2, with D possibly TRBD1 on 5 matching bases. V lost 1 base and J lost 4, with 11 bases in between. CDR3 length: 15 amino acids. Germline assignment: CDR1 SGHRS and CDR2 YFSETQ. Written as DNA, the CDR3 is TGCGCCAGCAGCTTGCAAGGGGCCCTCACCGGGGAGCTGTTTTTT. It codes for CASSLQGALTGELFF. Full variable domain (rest looked up from reference TRBV5-1 and TRBJ2-2): KAGVTQTPRYLIKTRGQQVTLSCSPISGHRSVSWYQQTPGQGLQFLFEYFSETQRNKGNFPGRFSGRQFSNSRSEMNVSTLELGDSALYLCASSLQGALTGELFFGEGSRLTVL.

This clonotype was found a few times. The rearrangement uses TRBV12-3 or TRBV12-4 and TRBJ1-2; D unclear. The CDR3 totals 14 residues. V lost 3 bases and J 2 bases, leaving 10 bases between the germline ends. For the CDR3, the DNA is TGTGCCAGCAGTTTCCGCAGGTTAAACTATGGCTACACCTTC. Translating it yields CASSFRRLNYGYTF.

The rearrangement joins TRBV3-1 to TRBJ2-3, with 8 bases aligning to TRBD1. The CDR3 has 16 amino acids. CDR1 and CDR2 (germline): LGHDT, YNNKEL (reference sequence). The junction had 13 bases not matched to a gene; V was cut back by 2 bases and J by 9 bases. CDR3 sequence (DNA): TGTGCCAGCAGCCAACGGAGGGGGACAGGAACCACCACGCAGTATTTT. It yields the protein CASSQRRGTGTTTQYF.

This rearrangement joins TRBV20-1 to TRBJ2-3; D possibly uses TRBD1 or TRBD2 (5 bases each). The germline V gene encodes CDR1 DFQATT and CDR2 SNEGSKA (reference sequence). The length of the CDR3 is 15 residues. Trimming left V 1 base short and J 6 bases short, with 17 bases between. For the CDR3, the DNA is TGCAGTGCTAGAGTGCAGGGTAGCCCGGGGGATACGCAGTATTTT. It translates to CSARVQGSPGDTQYF.

This clonotype was counted a few times. This chain joins TRBV5-1 and TRBJ2-7, with 7 nucleotides matching TRBD1. V trimming: 4 bases; J trimming: 3 bases; junction bases outside the gene matches: 7. The CDR3 runs to 14 residues. Germline V gives CDR1 SGHRS, CDR2 YFSETQ. CDR3 residues: CASSLERTGYEQYF. The CDR3 nucleotides read TGCGCCAGCAGCCTAGAACGGACAGGCTACGAGCAGTACTTC.

J is TRBJ2-1 and V is TRBV28, with D tentatively TRBD1 (5 bases). CDR1 MDHEN and CDR2 SYDVKM come from the germline V gene. V lost 5 bases and J 5 bases, leaving 10 bases between the germline ends. There are 13 residues in the CDR3. CDR3 residues: CASSVDRNNEQFF. The CDR3 region has the DNA TGTGCCAGCAGTGTAGACAGAAACAATGAGCAGTTCTTC.

The chain couples TRBV7-9 to TRBJ2-7, with 13 bases fitting TRBD2. CDR3 length equals 16 residues. The germline V gene encodes CDR1 SEHNR and CDR2 FQNEAQ (reference sequence). The trim removed 1 base at V and 4 bases at J, leaving 4 bases unmatched. The CDR3 sequence: CASSLGGLAGEYEQYF. The CDR3 region has the DNA TGTGCCAGCAGCTTAGGAGGACTAGCGGGAGAATACGAGCAGTACTTC. Combining the CDR3 with reference TRBV7-9 and TRBJ2-7 gives the whole variable domain DTGVSQNPRHKITKRGQNVTFRCDPISEHNRLYWYRQTLGQGPEFLTYFQNEAQLEKSRLLSDRFSAERPKGSFSTLEIQRTEQGDSAMYLCASSLGGLAGEYEQYFGPGTRLTVT.

V is TRBV20-1 and J is TRBJ2-7; 9 nucleotides line up with TRBD1. Trimming at V came to 4 bases and at J to 0 bases, leaving 4 bases not matched to a gene. The CDR3 is 14 residues long. Germline V gives CDR1 DFQATT, CDR2 SNEGSKA (reference sequence). Here the CDR3 reads CSAKGTGYSYEQYF. CDR3 nucleotide sequence: TGCAGTGCTAAGGGGACAGGGTACTCCTACGAGCAGTACTTC.

This clonotype occurred a few times. The J gene is TRBJ1-1, the V gene TRBV12-3 or TRBV12-4; D not resolved. The CDR3 has 12 amino acids. The germline V and J ends were trimmed by 2 bases and 5 bases, with 6 bases remaining between them. CDR3 residues: CASSLSVTEAFF. The CDR3 coding sequence is TGTGCCAGCAGTTTATCAGTTACTGAAGCTTTCTTT.

This clonotype occurred a few times. The chain combines TRBV3-1 with TRBJ2-3; 8 nucleotides match TRBD2. V was clipped by 3 bases and J by 3 bases; unmatched bases: 11. CDR1 is LGHDT and CDR2 is YNNKEL in the germline V gene (reference sequence). This CDR3 contains 17 residues. The CDR3 DNA follows: TGTGCCAGCAGCCACCTCAAAGGCGGGGGGCTAACAGATACGCAGTATTTT. This encodes CASSHLKGGGLTDTQYF.

This clonotype was observed a few times. The chain carries TRBV5-1 and TRBJ1-4; no reliable D call. The germline CDR1 and CDR2 sequences are SGHRS and YFSETQ. Trimming stripped 0 bases from V and 3 bases from J, with 9 bases between. This CDR3 contains 15 residues. The CDR3: CASSLALGSNEKLFF. The CDR3 DNA follows: TGCGCCAGCAGCTTGGCCCTGGGTTCTAATGAAAAACTGTTTTTT.

This clonotype was observed a few times. The V call is TRBV29-1, the J call TRBJ2-5, with D perhaps TRBD2 (5 bases). The CDR3 runs to 13 residues. CDR1 is SQVTM and CDR2 is ANQGSEA in the germline V gene. V was cut by 4 bases and J by 0 bases, with 9 bases left in between. CDR3: CSVGELDQETQYF. CDR3 coding DNA: TGCAGCGTTGGAGAACTAGACCAAGAGACCCAGTACTTC.

At least ten counts were recorded for this clonotype. The rearrangement uses TRBV6-5 and TRBJ2-7; 9 nucleotides align to TRBD1. The CDR3 has 14 amino acids. After removal of 2 bases from V and 4 bases from J, the junction contained 3 bases not matched to a gene. Germline CDR1 is MNHEY and CDR2 is SVGAGI. CDR3 DNA sequence: TGTGCCAGCAGTTACAGGGACAGGGCATACGAGCAGTACTTC. Amino acids: CASSYRDRAYEQYF.

This chain joins TRBV7-2 and TRBJ2-4, with D unresolved. The V gene lost 1 base and the J gene lost 6 bases, with 10 bases spanning the gap. There are 14 residues in the CDR3. Germline values: CDR1 SGHTA, CDR2 FQGNSA. DNA of the CDR3: TGTGCCAGCAGCTTAGATCGCAGAACAAACATTCAGTACTTC. It translates to CASSLDRRTNIQYF.

This clonotype came up a few times. The genes are TRBV28 and TRBJ1-2; 7 bases are shared with TRBD1. Looked up from germline, CDR1 is MDHEN and CDR2 is SYDVKM. V dropped 5 bases and J dropped 4; count of bases not matched to a gene: 1. The CDR3 extends over 12 amino acids. The CDR3 nucleotides are TGTGCCAGCAGTAACAGGGGCTATGGCTACACCTTC. It specifies CASSNRGYGYTF.